The 19 T cell receptor beta chains listed next were all sequenced from one sample in a study of cytomegalovirus exposure and HLA in healthy donors. A multiplex PCR was run with 60 Vbeta primers and 13 Jbeta primers. Measured with immunoSEQ multiplex PCR; TCRdb has only the in-frame clones, and not every one. The table lists more than 75,000 clones, around 75% of them singletons. The sequencing sample was made of PBMCs. The source of these receptors is a woman between 35 and 50 years old in good health and CMV-seropositive.

This clone was seen only once. This chain connects TRBV30 to TRBJ2-5; possible D gene TRBD1, 5 bases. The J call could be wrong; TRBJ2-7 is a better fit for the DNA end. Germline values: CDR1 GTSNPN, CDR2 SVGIG (reference sequence). This CDR3 spans 14 amino acids. DNA of the CDR3: TGTGCCTGGGTTAGGGTAGGGGTCAACTACGAGCAGTACTTC. Its translation is CAWVRVGVNYEQYF.

This clone was detected only once. The rearrangement uses TRBV4-1 and TRBJ1-2; 8 bases map to TRBD1. J gave up 1 base and V 4 bases, and 8 bases lay outside the gene matches. Germline CDR1 reads MGHRA; CDR2 reads YSYEKL. The CDR3 has 16 amino acids. The CDR3 nucleotides are TGCGCCAGCAGCCCTACTCGACAGGGGAATAACTATGGCTACACCTTC. Translated, it gives CASSPTRQGNNYGYTF.

The CDR3 DNA reads as TGTGCCAGCAGTAAGGCGGGAGGGAATCCCACAGATACGCAGTATTTT. Translation gives CASSKAGGNPTDTQYF. The V and J genes are TRBV27 and TRBJ2-3; 9 nucleotides agree with TRBD2. The CDR3 extends over 16 amino acids. The germline gives CDR1 MNHEY, CDR2 SMNVEV (reference sequence). V trimming: 5 bases; J trimming: 2 bases; junction bases outside the gene matches: 8.

The chain employs TRBV7-9 and TRBJ1-2, with a weak D call TRBD1 (6 bases). Trimming pared 1 base from V and 2 bases from J, leaving 14 bases between. Germline V gene lookup returns CDR1 SEHNR and CDR2 FQNEAQ (reference sequence). The CDR3 extends over 16 amino acids. CDR3 in DNA: TGTGCCAGCAGCTTAGTGCAGGGGTACTCGAACTATGGCTACACCTTC. Residues: CASSLVQGYSNYGYTF.

The V and J genes are TRBV6-5 and TRBJ1-1; D is ambiguous. CDR3 length: 15 amino acids. V lost 2 bases and J lost 0, with 10 bases in between. Germline V gene lookup returns CDR1 MNHEY and CDR2 SVGAGI. Written as DNA, the CDR3 is TGTGCCAGCAGTTACATACCAAACATGAACACTGAAGCTTTCTTT. As protein: CASSYIPNMNTEAFF.

The chain links TRBV23-1 to TRBJ2-7; 12 bases fit TRBD1. TRBV23-1 is marked as an open reading frame, function uncertain. After removal of 1 base from V and 6 bases from J, the junction contained 7 bases not matched to a gene. The CDR3 sequence is 16 residues long. The CDR3 loop reads CASSQLGTGGKGEQYF. CDR3 coding DNA: TGCGCCAGCAGTCAATTGGGGACAGGGGGCAAGGGCGAGCAGTACTTC.

This clone was counted between two and nine times. The chain couples TRBV5-1 to TRBJ1-6; D unclear. The ends were cut back, 4 bases at V and 7 bases at J, with 12 bases in the middle. The CDR3 loop spans 14 amino acids. Per germline, CDR1 SGHRS and CDR2 YFSETQ. The CDR3 DNA sequence: TGCGCCAGCAGCCCCGGACTCGGCAATTCACCCCTCCACTTT. Translating gives CASSPGLGNSPLHF.

The chain uses TRBV27 and TRBJ2-7; D is unresolved. With 4 bases removed from V and 0 bases from J, the gap between germline ends came to 10 bases. Germline V lookup: CDR1 MNHEY, CDR2 SMNVEV (reference sequence). The CDR3 spans 14 residues. This CDR3 reads CASSSGHFSYEQYF. The CDR3 bases are TGTGCCAGCAGTTCAGGTCACTTCTCCTACGAGCAGTACTTC.

The chain carries TRBV5-4 and TRBJ1-2, with a possible D match to TRBD1 (6 bases). Germline CDR1 SGHNT, CDR2 YYREEE (reference sequence). V lost 0 bases, J lost 7 bases, and 16 bases lay in between. The CDR3 sequence is 15 residues long. CDR3 protein: CASSLAPWEGGGYTF. The DNA for the CDR3 is TGTGCCAGCAGCTTGGCCCCGTGGGAGGGGGGTGGCTACACCTTC.

The V call is TRBV5-6, the J call TRBJ2-4, with 14 bases that match TRBD2. This CDR3 comprises 19 residues. J gave up 1 base and V 5 bases, and 11 bases lay outside the gene matches. Germline V lookup: CDR1 SGHDT, CDR2 YYEEEE. DNA of the CDR3: TGTGCCAGCAGACCACGACTAGCGGGAGGGCCGAGGGCCAAAAACATTCAGTACTTC. Translation: CASRPRLAGGPRAKNIQYF.

The rearrangement joins TRBV15 to TRBJ1-6; D ambiguous. Trimming removed 1 base at V and 8 bases at J, with 9 bases between. CDR3 length equals 14 residues. Germline CDR1 LNHNV, CDR2 YYDKDF (reference sequence). CDR3 sequence (DNA): TGTGCCACCAGCAGAGGAGGCAGCGATTCACCCCTCCACTTT. Its translation is CATSRGGSDSPLHF.

This clone was seen only a few times. This sequence joins TRBV7-9 and TRBJ2-7; unclear D gene. Trimming shortened V by 6 bases and J by 0 bases, and 9 bases separated the two germline ends. The CDR3 has 13 amino acids. Germline values: CDR1 SEHNR, CDR2 FQNEAQ (reference sequence). The CDR3 here is CASRPPSSYEQYF. In DNA, the CDR3 is TGTGCCAGCAGACCCCCTAGCTCCTACGAGCAGTACTTC.

This clone showed up just a few times. This rearrangement joins TRBV7-9 to TRBJ1-1; 8 positions agree with TRBD1. Trimming removed 3 bases from V and 5 bases from J; junction bases left unmatched: 5. Germline V gene lookup returns CDR1 SEHNR and CDR2 FQNEAQ (reference sequence). There are 14 residues in the CDR3. Written as DNA, the CDR3 is TGTGCCAGCAGCTTCCGGACAGGGCGGACTGAAGCTTTCTTT. It translates to CASSFRTGRTEAFF.

The V gene is TRBV6-6, the J gene TRBJ2-1, with D uncertain. The CDR3 covers 15 residues. Germline V lookup: CDR1 MNHNY, CDR2 SVGAGI (reference sequence). V was clipped by 5 bases and J by 6 bases, with 17 bases between them. CDR3 nucleotides: TGTGCCAGCAGTAACCCCTCGGTGAATTCCAATGAGCAGTTCTTC. This translates into CASSNPSVNSNEQFF.

This chain connects TRBV30 to TRBJ2-7; a possible D gene is TRBD2 (6 bases). CDR3 length: 15 residues. Trimming removed 0 bases from V and 5 bases from J, with 17 bases in between. Germline V gene data show CDR1 as GTSNPN and CDR2 as SVGIG (reference sequence). CDR3 DNA: TGTGCCTGGAGTGTACCGGCGAAAGCGGGCAACGAGCAGTACTTC. Translated, it gives CAWSVPAKAGNEQYF.

V gene TRBV7-9 combines with J gene TRBJ1-5, with TRBD1 matching 8 bases. This CDR3 is 13 amino acids long. Germline trimming cut 5 bases from V and 6 bases from J; bases unmatched to any gene: 3. Germline V gene sequence: CDR1 SEHNR, CDR2 FQNEAQ (reference sequence). This CDR3 reads CASSGQGGQPQHF. In nucleotides, the CDR3 is TGTGCCAGCAGCGGACAGGGCGGTCAGCCCCAGCATTTT.

CDR3 DNA sequence: TGTGCCAGCAGCCGAGGGCCCCCAGCTTTCTTT. Translated: CASSRGPPAFF. This sequence joins TRBV13 and TRBJ1-1; no firm D call. This CDR3 is built from 11 residues. V was cut by 5 bases and J by 10 bases, with 11 bases left in between. Germline-derived CDR1 and CDR2 are PRHDT and FYEKMQ (reference sequence).

The V gene is TRBV7-8, the J gene TRBJ1-2, with 7 nucleotides matching TRBD1. The trim removed 6 bases at V and 7 bases at J, leaving 5 bases unmatched. Germline V gene data show CDR1 as SGHVS and CDR2 as FQNEAQ. This CDR3 contains 12 residues. The CDR3 spells CASSFNRGGYTF. The DNA for the CDR3 is TGTGCCAGCAGTTTCAACAGGGGTGGCTACACCTTC.

V is TRBV18 and J is TRBJ2-1; the D gene is possibly TRBD1 (5 bases). Trimming removed 3 bases from V and 8 bases from J, with 14 bases in between. From germline, CDR1 is KGHSH and CDR2 LQKENI. CDR3 length: 14 amino acids. The CDR3 coding sequence is TGTGCCAGCTCACCTTTAACAGGTGTCGATGAGCAGTTCTTC. It specifies CASSPLTGVDEQFF.